The 7 T cell receptor beta chains below come from one sample, sequenced in a study of blood T cells in healthy people across ages. Primed by a sample-barcoded 5' primer and a J-beta primer mix, a second PCR proceeded for 7 to 11 cycles. TCRdb passed the 5' RACE reads through MiXCR, listing each CDR3 protein once. The sample comprises about 1.4 million distinct CDR3 sequences, approximately 59% of which are singletons, and 6.7% rests with the top ten. The sequencing input was blood. All receptors come from a man aged 18 to 35 in good health.

On this clonotype: A much larger clonotype is one base distant, so this may be a read error. V is TRBV5-6 and J is TRBJ2-1; TRBD1 aligns across 8 bases. Losses at the gene ends were 4 bases for V and 5 bases for J; bases not matched to a gene: 2. This CDR3 comprises 13 residues. Germline V gene lookup returns CDR1 SGHDT and CDR2 YYEEEE. The CDR3: CASSRDRHNEQFF. DNA of the CDR3: TGTGCCAGCAGCAGGGACAGGCACAATGAGCAGTTCTTC.

V gene TRBV7-9 combines with J gene TRBJ2-1; 9 nucleotides agree with TRBD1. The V gene end was trimmed by 4 bases and the J gene end by 15 bases; junction bases not matched to a gene: 7. In germline, CDR1 is SEHNR, CDR2 FQNEAQ (reference sequence). The CDR3 length is 12 residues. The CDR3 sequence: CASSYGTGRTFF. The CDR3 nucleotides are TGTGCCAGCAGCTACGGGACAGGGAGAACGTTCTTC.

This clonotype was seen a handful of times. The genes are TRBV7-2 and TRBJ2-5; weak D call: TRBD2 (5 bases). From germline, CDR1 is SGHTA and CDR2 FQGNSA. The V end lost 1 base, the J end lost 3 bases, and 9 bases lay between the germline ends. The CDR3 consists of 14 residues. In DNA form, the CDR3 reads TGTGCCAGCAGCTTAGACTACGGGGAAGAGACCCAGTACTTC. Protein: CASSLDYGEETQYF.

The rearrangement links TRBV28 to TRBJ1-6; D is uncertain. Per germline, CDR1 MDHEN and CDR2 SYDVKM. The CDR3 length is 14 residues. The V end was cut by 6 bases, the J end by 1 base, with 7 bases between. The CDR3 region is CASSPRSYNSPLHF. CDR3 in DNA: TGTGCCAGCAGCCCGCGGTCCTATAATTCACCCCTCCACTTT.

This chain connects TRBV4-1 to TRBJ2-3; TRBD2 agrees at 7 bases. This CDR3 spans 20 amino acids. Germline V gene sequence: CDR1 MGHRA, CDR2 YSYEKL. With V trimmed by 1 base and J by 1 base, 17 bases remained unmatched. CDR3 in DNA: TGCGCCAGCAGCCAAGCAGCCCTAGCGGCTCAAACCCGGGGCACAGATACGCAGTATTTT. It yields the protein CASSQAALAAQTRGTDTQYF.

The J gene is TRBJ1-1, the V gene TRBV7-6; D is perhaps TRBD1 (5 bases). The V gene's germline CDR1 is SGHVS and CDR2 FNYEAQ. The ends were cut back, 0 bases at V and 1 base at J, with 9 bases in the middle. The CDR3 spans 15 residues. CDR3 DNA: TGTGCCAGCAGCTTAGCAGGGACGCGGAACACTGAAGCTTTCTTT. Protein: CASSLAGTRNTEAFF. Using reference TRBV7-6 and TRBJ1-1 for the parts outside the CDR3, the full variable domain is GAGVSQSPRYKVTKRGQDVALRCDPISGHVSLYWYRQALGQGPEFLTYFNYEAQQDKSGLPNDRFSAERPEGSISTLTIQRTEQRDSAMYRCASSLAGTRNTEAFFGQGTRLTVV.

The rearrangement links TRBV6-5 to TRBJ2-1, with TRBD2 as a possible D gene (5 bases). CDR3 length: 15 amino acids. V lost 0 bases and J lost 7, with 13 bases in between. Per the germline V gene, CDR1 is MNHEY and CDR2 is SVGAGI. The CDR3 nucleotides are TGTGCCAGCAGTTACTCAACCGCGAGGGCTAATGAGCAGTTCTTC. Translated: CASSYSTARANEQFF.